These 14 T cell receptor beta chains share one sample of origin, sequenced in a study of blood T cell repertoires in COVID-19 (dated by TCRdb to 2019 to 2021). The method behind the library was the immunoSEQ multiplex PCR assay. TCRdb re-hosts the immuneACCESS table, in-frame sequences only. Its copies lack some clones; in the studies checked, an unresolved V gene accounts for under half of them, and the cause for the rest is not known. This sample holds around 180,000 clones; 65% to 90% were observed only once. The leading ten clones occupy about 1.5% of the sample. The sequencing sample was made of peripheral blood. The receptors come from a human donor in a cohort sampled during active COVID-19.

This clone was observed a handful of times. The gene calls are TRBV27 and TRBJ2-2, with 10 bases matching TRBD1. Germline V lookup: CDR1 MNHEY, CDR2 SMNVEV (reference sequence). CDR3 length: 14 residues. V was clipped by 6 bases and J by 5 bases; unmatched bases: 3. CDR3 loop: CASRPDRGTGELFF. The DNA of the CDR3 is TGTGCCAGCAGGCCGGACAGGGGGACCGGGGAGCTGTTTTTT.

V is TRBV27 and J is TRBJ1-1; the match to TRBD1 covers 12 bases. After removal of 1 base from V and 6 bases from J, the junction contained 6 bases not matched to a gene. The CDR3 consists of 16 residues. Germline CDR1 and CDR2: MNHEY and SMNVEV (reference sequence). CDR3 in amino acids: CASSLWGQGANAEAFF. As DNA, the CDR3 is TGTGCCAGCAGTTTATGGGGACAGGGGGCTAACGCTGAAGCTTTCTTT.

The chain uses TRBV28 and TRBJ2-7, with D tentatively TRBD1 (5 bases). This CDR3 is built from 14 residues. From germline, CDR1 is MDHEN and CDR2 SYDVKM. The ends were cut back, 5 bases at V and 3 bases at J, with 14 bases in the middle. The CDR3 reads CASSPTAPYYEQYF. The CDR3 DNA reads as TGTGCCAGCAGTCCGACAGCGCCGTACTACGAGCAGTACTTC.

The chain's CDR3 is CASSAGEAYEQYF. The CDR3, as DNA: TGTGCCAGCAGCGCCGGGGAGGCCTACGAGCAGTACTTC. The gene calls are TRBV7-6 and TRBJ2-7; maybe TRBD2 (6 bases). Germline values: CDR1 SGHVS, CDR2 FNYEAQ. This CDR3 contains 13 residues. Trimming removed 5 bases from V and 2 bases from J, with 10 bases in between.

The chain couples TRBV10-2 to TRBJ2-3, with TRBD2 identical over 9 bases. The junction had 4 bases not matched to a gene; V was cut back by 4 bases and J by 5 bases. The CDR3 is 14 amino acids. From germline, CDR1 is WSHSY and CDR2 SAAADI. CDR3 sequence: CASSGGLAKDTQYF. Here the CDR3 DNA reads TGCGCCAGCAGTGGGGGACTAGCCAAAGATACGCAGTATTTT.

This clone is a singleton in its sample. This chain uses TRBV4-3 with TRBJ1-3; D call uncertain. Germline loops: CDR1 LGHNA, CDR2 YSLEER. This CDR3 is 14 amino acids long. V dropped 5 bases and J dropped 3 bases, with 11 bases sitting between them. This CDR3 is CASSSQVFGNTIYF. The CDR3 coding sequence is TGCGCCAGCAGCAGCCAAGTTTTTGGAAACACCATATATTTT.

J is TRBJ1-3 and V is TRBV7-2; D is ambiguous. V lost 4 bases and J 4 bases, leaving 14 bases between the germline ends. This CDR3 comprises 15 residues. Germline lookup yields CDR1 SGHTA and CDR2 FQGNSA. CDR3 protein: CASSSDLTAGNTIYF. The CDR3 coding sequence is TGTGCCAGCAGCTCGGATCTTACAGCCGGAAACACCATATATTTT. Based on the CDR3 plus reference TRBV7-2 and TRBJ1-3, the full variable domain is GAGVSQSPSNKVTEKGKDVELRCDPISGHTALYWYRQSLGQGLEFLIYFQGNSAPDKSGLPSDRFSAERTGGSVSTLTIQRTQQEDSAVYLCASSSDLTAGNTIYFGEGSWLTVV.

The CDR3 DNA is TGTGCCAGCTCACCGAATTCTGGCCTTAATCAGCCCCAGCATTTT. This codes for CASSPNSGLNQPQHF. V is TRBV18 and J is TRBJ1-5; the D is unclear. The V end was cut by 3 bases, the J end by 4 bases, with 13 bases between. The CDR3 spans 15 residues. Germline CDR1 is KGHSH and CDR2 is LQKENI.

The chain links TRBV5-1 to TRBJ2-3; D is perhaps TRBD1 (6 bases). Germline V gene sequence: CDR1 SGHRS, CDR2 YFSETQ. This CDR3 region has 14 residues. V was shortened by 4 bases and J by 0 bases, with 9 bases between the two germline ends. CDR3 sequence reads: CASSNRESTDTQYF. For the CDR3, the DNA is TGCGCCAGCAGCAACAGGGAGAGCACAGATACGCAGTATTTT.

Here the CDR3 reads CASSLSRTSSGETQYF. In DNA form, the CDR3 reads TGTGCCAGCAGCTTAAGTCGGACTAGCAGTGGAGAGACCCAGTACTTC. J is TRBJ2-5 and V is TRBV11-2; 8 bases are shared with TRBD2. CDR3 length: 16 amino acids. The trim removed 2 bases at V and 4 bases at J, leaving 9 bases unmatched. Germline loops: CDR1 SGHAT, CDR2 FQNNGV. Looking up the rest from reference TRBV11-2 and TRBJ2-5 gives the full variable domain: EAGVAQSPRYKIIEKRQSVAFWCNPISGHATLYWYQQILGQGPKLLIQFQNNGVVDDSQLPKDRFSAERLKGVDSTLKIQPAKLEDSAVYLCASSLSRTSSGETQYFGPGTRLLVL.

J is TRBJ1-5 and V is TRBV19; the D gene is possibly TRBD1 (5 bases). V was shortened by 4 bases and J by 1 base, with 14 bases between the two germline ends. Germline CDR1 reads LNHDA; CDR2 reads SQIVND (reference sequence). The CDR3 runs 16 residues. The CDR3 nucleotides read TGTGCCAGTAGTACCGGCTCAAGGGGCAGCAATCAGCCCCAGCATTTT. It yields the protein CASSTGSRGSNQPQHF. The full variable domain, in which reference TRBV19 and TRBJ1-5 provide the parts outside the CDR3, is DGGITQSPKYLFRKEGQNVTLSCEQNLNHDAMYWYRQDPGQGLRLIYYSQIVNDFQKGDIAEGYSVSREKKESFPLTVTSAQKNPTAFYLCASSTGSRGSNQPQHFGDGTRLSIL.

V usage is TRBV6-2 or TRBV6-3 and J usage is TRBJ2-7; D unresolved. This CDR3 region has 12 residues. Trimming took 0 bases from V and 6 from J, leaving 6 bases between them. CDR1 is MNHEY, CDR2 SVGEGT, per germline. The CDR3, as DNA: TGTGCCAGCAGTTACTCAGAGTTCGAGCAGTACTTC. Protein: CASSYSEFEQYF.

The sample holds a few counts of this clone. The chain employs TRBV9 and TRBJ1-1; 10 bases fit TRBD1. Looked up from germline, CDR1 is SGDLS and CDR2 is YYNGEE. The J segment lost 5 bases and the V segment lost 4 bases, leaving 8 bases of the junction unmatched. This CDR3 region has 15 residues. CDR3 in amino acids: CASSPWTGGGTEAFF. CDR3 nucleotide sequence: TGTGCCAGCAGCCCCTGGACAGGGGGAGGGACTGAAGCTTTCTTT.

This clone was seen a few times. This chain uses TRBV20-1 with TRBJ2-7; the D gene is possibly TRBD1 (5 bases). V lost 3 bases, J lost 3 bases, and 18 bases lay in between. The CDR3 is 15 residues long. The germline V gene has CDR1 DFQATT and CDR2 SNEGSKA (reference sequence). CDR3: CSASQTERGIYEQYF. CDR3 nucleotide sequence: TGCAGTGCTAGTCAAACGGAAAGGGGTATCTACGAGCAGTACTTC.